This TCR beta chain was captured by sequencing in a study of blood T cells in healthy people across ages. This clonotype was seen at least ten times. The use of a sample-barcoded 5' primer and a J-beta primer mix characterized a second PCR of 7 to 11 cycles. Every cDNA was tagged by a template-switch adaptor with 12 random nucleotides. Via MiXCR, TCRdb re-called the 5' RACE reads, giving one row per CDR3 protein. The table lists around 650,000 distinct CDR3 sequences, approximately 29% of them singletons. The trim removed 6 bases at V and 6 bases at J, leaving 7 bases unmatched. Looked up from germline, CDR1 is MNHEY and CDR2 is SMNVEV (reference sequence). This CDR3 region has 14 residues. Donors were healthy Caucasian individuals from Russia aged roughly 6 to 90.

The rearrangement uses TRBV27 and TRBJ2-1; the match to TRBD1 covers 8 bases. Sequencing input: blood. This TCR came from a woman at least 80 years old in good health. CDR3 bases: TGTGCCAGCAGATCGGGACAGGTGTTCAATGAGCAGTTCTTC. This translates into CASRSGQVFNEQFF.